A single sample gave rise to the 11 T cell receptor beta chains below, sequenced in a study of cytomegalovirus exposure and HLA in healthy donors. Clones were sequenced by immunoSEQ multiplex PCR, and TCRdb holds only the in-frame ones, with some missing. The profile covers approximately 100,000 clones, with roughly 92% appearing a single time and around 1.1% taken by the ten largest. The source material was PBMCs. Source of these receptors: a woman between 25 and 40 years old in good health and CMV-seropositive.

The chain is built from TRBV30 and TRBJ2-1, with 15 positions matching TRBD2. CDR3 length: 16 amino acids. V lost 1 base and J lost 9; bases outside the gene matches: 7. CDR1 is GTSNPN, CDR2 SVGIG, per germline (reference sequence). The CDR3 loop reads CAWSGGLAGGGPEQFF. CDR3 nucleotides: TGTGCCTGGAGTGGGGGACTAGCGGGAGGAGGCCCTGAGCAGTTCTTC.

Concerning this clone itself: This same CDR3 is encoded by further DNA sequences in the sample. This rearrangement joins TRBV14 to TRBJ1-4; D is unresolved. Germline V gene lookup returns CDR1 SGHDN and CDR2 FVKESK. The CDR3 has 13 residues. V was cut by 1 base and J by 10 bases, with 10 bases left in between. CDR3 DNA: TGTGCCAGCAGCCAAGCGTTTCGGGGAAAACTGTTTTTT. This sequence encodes CASSQAFRGKLFF.

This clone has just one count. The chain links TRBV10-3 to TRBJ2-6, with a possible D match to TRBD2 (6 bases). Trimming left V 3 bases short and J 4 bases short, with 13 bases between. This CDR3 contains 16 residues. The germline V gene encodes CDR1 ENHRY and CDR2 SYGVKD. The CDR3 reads CAISDSRDSGANVLTF. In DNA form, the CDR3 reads TGTGCCATCAGTGACTCGAGGGACTCCGGGGCCAACGTCCTGACTTTC.

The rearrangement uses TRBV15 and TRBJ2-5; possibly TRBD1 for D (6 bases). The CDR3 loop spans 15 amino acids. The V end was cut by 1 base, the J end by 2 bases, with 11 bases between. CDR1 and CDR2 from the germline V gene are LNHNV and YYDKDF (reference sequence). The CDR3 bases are TGTGCCACCAGCAGAGGGGGGCCAGGACAAGAGACCCAGTACTTC. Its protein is CATSRGGPGQETQYF.

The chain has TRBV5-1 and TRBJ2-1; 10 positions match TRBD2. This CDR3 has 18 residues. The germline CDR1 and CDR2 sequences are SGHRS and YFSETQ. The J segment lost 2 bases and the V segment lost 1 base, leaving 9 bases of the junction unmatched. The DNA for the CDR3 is TGCGCCAGCAGCTTGTTTTTGCAGCGGGAGGGGACCTACAATGAGCAGTTCTTC. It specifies CASSLFLQREGTYNEQFF.

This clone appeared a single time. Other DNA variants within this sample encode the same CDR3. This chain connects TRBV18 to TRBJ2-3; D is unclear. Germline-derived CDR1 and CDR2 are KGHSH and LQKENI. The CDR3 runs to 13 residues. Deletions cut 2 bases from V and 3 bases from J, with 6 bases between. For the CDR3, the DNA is TGTGCCAGCTCACCAGGAGCTACAGATACGCAGTATTTT. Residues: CASSPGATDTQYF.

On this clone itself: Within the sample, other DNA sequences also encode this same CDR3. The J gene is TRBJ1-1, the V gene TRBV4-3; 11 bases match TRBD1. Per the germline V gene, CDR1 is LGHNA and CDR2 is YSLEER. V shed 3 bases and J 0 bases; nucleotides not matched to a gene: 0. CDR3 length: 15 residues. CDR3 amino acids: CASSQDRGLNTEAFF. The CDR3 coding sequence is TGCGCCAGCAGCCAGGACAGGGGGCTGAACACTGAAGCTTTCTTT.

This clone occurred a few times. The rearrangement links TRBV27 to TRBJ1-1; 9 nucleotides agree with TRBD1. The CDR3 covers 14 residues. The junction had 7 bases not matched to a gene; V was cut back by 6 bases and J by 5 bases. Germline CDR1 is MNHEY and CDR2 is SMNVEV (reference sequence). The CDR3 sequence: CASRLQGAYTEAFF. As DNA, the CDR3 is TGTGCCAGCAGACTACAGGGGGCATATACTGAAGCTTTCTTT.

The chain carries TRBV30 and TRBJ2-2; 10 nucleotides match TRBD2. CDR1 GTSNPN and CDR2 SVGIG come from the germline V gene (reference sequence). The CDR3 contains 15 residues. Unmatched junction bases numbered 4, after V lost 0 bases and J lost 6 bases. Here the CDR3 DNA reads TGTGCCTGGAGTGTCAGGCTAGCGGGAGCCGGGGAGCTGTTTTTT. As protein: CAWSVRLAGAGELFF. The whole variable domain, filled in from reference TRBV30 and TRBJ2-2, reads SQTIHQWPATLVQPVGSPLSLECTVEGTSNPNLYWYRQAAGRGLQLLFYSVGIGQISSEVPQNLSASRPQDRQFILSSKKLLLSDSGFYLCAWSVRLAGAGELFFGEGSRLTVL.

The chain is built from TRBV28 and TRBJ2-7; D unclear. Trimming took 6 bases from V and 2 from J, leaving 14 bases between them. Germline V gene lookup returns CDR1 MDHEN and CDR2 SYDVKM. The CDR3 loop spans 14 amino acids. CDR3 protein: CASSRTHRAYEQYF. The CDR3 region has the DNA TGTGCCAGCAGCCGAACCCACCGGGCCTACGAGCAGTACTTC.

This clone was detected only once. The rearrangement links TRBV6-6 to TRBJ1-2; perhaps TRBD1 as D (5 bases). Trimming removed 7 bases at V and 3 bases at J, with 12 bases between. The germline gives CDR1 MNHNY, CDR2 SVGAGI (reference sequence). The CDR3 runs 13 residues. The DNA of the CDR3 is TGTGCCAGCACGGGGGGTGTTTACTATGGCTACACCTTC. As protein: CASTGGVYYGYTF.